The 10 T cell receptor beta chains below come from one sample, sequenced in a study of T cell repertoires in cytomegalovirus infection. Via MiXCR, TCRdb re-called the reads, giving one row per CDR3 protein. The sample lists about 740,000 distinct CDR3 sequences, around 32% occurring once. Their antigens remain unidentified. Sample: cultured PBMCs, taken from culture after CMV antigen stimulation. The origin of the receptors is a human donor in good health (CMV status not recorded). Some clones in this sample may be carry-over from other donors' samples.

This chain links TRBV7-9 with TRBJ2-3; D is possibly TRBD1 (6 bases). Per germline, CDR1 SEHNR and CDR2 FQNEAQ (reference sequence). The CDR3 spans 17 residues. V was clipped by 4 bases and J by 2 bases, with 19 bases between them. The CDR3 DNA sequence: TGTGCCAGCAGCTCCGGACGTACAGGGCTAAACACAGATACGCAGTATTTT. Protein: CASSSGRTGLNTDTQYF.

The CDR3 loop is CASEEIANYGYTF. The CDR3 nucleotides are TGTGCCAGCGAGGAGATAGCTAACTATGGCTACACCTTC. J is TRBJ1-2 and V is TRBV5-6; D is undetermined. Germline V gene data show CDR1 as SGHDT and CDR2 as YYEEEE. The V gene lost 7 bases and the J gene lost 0 bases, with 10 bases spanning the gap. The CDR3 has 13 residues.

The rearrangement uses TRBV4-1 and TRBJ2-3; tentative D call: TRBD2 (6 bases). The germline V gene has CDR1 MGHRA and CDR2 YSYEKL. This CDR3 comprises 16 residues. The V and J ends lost 0 bases and 3 bases respectively, with 13 bases between them. CDR3 loop: CASSQDRLAKTDTQYF. For the CDR3, the DNA is TGCGCCAGCAGCCAAGACAGGCTAGCGAAAACAGATACGCAGTATTTT.

V gene TRBV2 combines with J gene TRBJ1-1; no clear D gene. Germline CDR1 reads SNHLY; CDR2 reads FYNNEI. CDR3 size: 14 residues. Trimming took off 0 bases at V and 1 base at J, with 6 bases between the two ends. The CDR3 loop reads CASSEARGNTEAFF. The CDR3 DNA reads TGTGCCAGCAGTGAAGCGCGAGGGAACACTGAAGCTTTCTTT.

This clonotype was seen repeatedly, ten times or more. This chain connects TRBV7-2 to TRBJ2-3, with TRBD2 matching over 10 bases. Looked up from germline, CDR1 is SGHTA and CDR2 is FQGNSA. V lost 4 bases, J lost 1 base, and 5 bases stayed unmatched. The CDR3 length is 16 residues. CDR3: CASSSQAGGGTDTQYF. In nucleotides, the CDR3 is TGTGCCAGCAGCTCTCAAGCGGGAGGGGGCACAGATACGCAGTATTTT.

The J gene is TRBJ1-1, the V gene TRBV15, with TRBD1 matching over 8 bases. Germline V CDR1 and CDR2: LNHNV, YYDKDF (reference sequence). V was clipped by 1 base and J by 4 bases; unmatched bases: 8. The CDR3 is 16 residues long. Here the CDR3 DNA reads TGTGCCACCAGCAGAGGCGGACAGGGTAAATTCACTGAAGCTTTCTTT. The encoded protein is CATSRGGQGKFTEAFF.

This rearrangement joins TRBV12-3 or TRBV12-4 to TRBJ2-1; D may be TRBD2 (6 bases). The V end was cut by 7 bases, the J end by 5 bases, with 18 bases between. The CDR3 is made up of 15 amino acids. For the CDR3, the DNA is TGTGCCAGCACCTCAGGAGGGGACGGCGACAATGAGCAGTTCTTC. Its translation is CASTSGGDGDNEQFF.

About this clonotype itself: Relative to the germline gene, one junction end is altered; a read error may explain this. This chain uses TRBV2 with TRBJ2-4; possibly TRBD2 for D (5 bases). The germline V gene has CDR1 SNHLY and CDR2 FYNNEI. The CDR3 is 12 amino acids. CDR3 nucleotides: TGTGCCAGCAGTGCTGGCCTTCTCGGGGAGCACTTC. This translates into CASSAGLLGEHF.

This rearrangement joins TRBV10-3 to TRBJ2-7; 9 positions match TRBD1. CDR1 ENHRY and CDR2 SYGVKD come from the germline V gene. CDR3 size: 14 residues. Losses at the gene ends were 9 bases for V and 3 bases for J; bases not matched to a gene: 9. The DNA of the CDR3 is TGTGCCATTGCCGGGACAGGGACATACTACGAGCAGTACTTC. Its protein is CAIAGTGTYYEQYF.

This clonotype has only a few counts. This sequence joins TRBV11-2 and TRBJ2-1; D is perhaps TRBD1 or TRBD2 (5 bases each). Trimming shortened V by 7 bases and J by 0 bases, and 13 bases separated the two germline ends. The CDR3 is 15 residues long. Germline CDR1 reads SGHAT; CDR2 reads FQNNGV. CDR3 nucleotide sequence: TGTGCCAGCATCCGGGACCCTAGCTCCTACAATGAGCAGTTCTTC. Its translation is CASIRDPSSYNEQFF.